This passage covers 24 T cell receptor beta chains from one sample sequenced in a study of T cell responses to AZD1222 COVID-19 vaccine (dated by TCRdb to the early 2020s). According to the study, the label for this sample's time point signals: baseline before first vaccination. Libraries came from the immunoSEQ multiplex PCR assay. As stored in TCRdb, this immuneACCESS dataset retains in-frame rearrangements with V and J assigned. A fraction of the clones does not appear; measured against another copy, unresolved V genes explain less than half of the discrepancy, and the remainder lacks a known reason. For this sample there are some 64,000 clones; roughly 89% appear just once. Jointly, the top ten make up less than 9.5% of the sample. The material was peripheral blood, obtained on day 0 of AZD1222 vaccination. The receptors shown here come from an adult in good health.

The chain links TRBV27 to TRBJ1-6; D not resolved. V lost 2 bases and J 13 bases, leaving 15 bases between the germline ends. This CDR3 comprises 14 residues. Germline lookup yields CDR1 MNHEY and CDR2 SMNVEV (reference sequence). The CDR3 loop is CASSLVTRETPLHF. The CDR3 DNA follows: TGTGCCAGCAGTTTAGTCACCCGAGAAACTCCCCTCCACTTT.

The genes are TRBV4-3 and TRBJ2-7; 11 bases align to TRBD1. Trimming took 4 bases from V and 3 from J; bases not matched to a gene: 5. CDR3 length equals 15 residues. Germline CDR1 LGHNA, CDR2 YSLEER. The CDR3 loop is CASSPGTGGNYEQYF. As DNA, the CDR3 is TGCGCCAGCAGCCCAGGGACAGGGGGGAACTACGAGCAGTACTTC.

The chain combines TRBV27 with TRBJ1-6; no definite D call. Per the germline V gene, CDR1 is MNHEY and CDR2 is SMNVEV (reference sequence). V dropped 5 bases and J dropped 7 bases, with 12 bases sitting between them. This CDR3 has 14 residues. The CDR3 region has the DNA TGTGCCAGCAGTGTGTGGACGGGGAATTCACCCCTCCACTTT. Translated: CASSVWTGNSPLHF.

The CDR3 bases are TGTGCCAGCAGTTTAGGGATCGGTAGGCAGTACTTC. This gives the protein CASSLGIGRQYF. This chain joins TRBV12-3 or TRBV12-4 and TRBJ2-7; no clear D gene. CDR3 length: 12 amino acids. V lost 1 base and J lost 9, with 10 bases in between.

V usage is TRBV5-4 and J usage is TRBJ1-4; D is uncertain. The V and J ends lost 0 bases and 7 bases respectively, with 16 bases between them. Germline CDR1 and CDR2: SGHNT and YYREEE (reference sequence). CDR3 length equals 16 residues. The CDR3: CASSLEGGQELEKLFF. The CDR3 region has the DNA TGTGCCAGCAGCTTGGAGGGTGGGCAGGAGCTTGAAAAACTGTTTTTT.

This chain links TRBV4-1 with TRBJ2-7, with a weak D call TRBD2 (5 bases). CDR1 is MGHRA, CDR2 YSYEKL, per germline. This CDR3 is built from 16 residues. V was pared by 4 bases and J by 0 bases, with 16 bases between. As DNA, the CDR3 is TGCGCCAGCAGCCTCGGGGATAGGTTTAGCTCCTACGAGCAGTACTTC. It is translated as CASSLGDRFSSYEQYF.

This chain joins TRBV10-2 and TRBJ1-1; 7 bases fit TRBD1. Germline V gives CDR1 WSHSY, CDR2 SAAADI. The CDR3 totals 17 residues. With 0 bases clipped from V and 3 bases from J, the junction kept 10 bases outside the gene matches. The CDR3 loop is CASSESLRGRRDTEAFF. DNA for the CDR3: TGCGCCAGCAGTGAGTCCCTGAGGGGGCGTAGGGACACTGAAGCTTTCTTT.

DNA for the CDR3: TGTGCCAGCAGTTATCCAATGACGGGCAGCCCGAGGAGCAATCAGCCCCAGCATTTT. This codes for CASSYPMTGSPRSNQPQHF. The chain joins TRBV6-2 or TRBV6-3 to TRBJ1-5, with D uncertain. V was pared by 3 bases and J by 1 base, with 22 bases between. From germline, CDR1 is MNHEY and CDR2 SVGEGT. This CDR3 has 19 amino acids.

The genes are TRBV2 and TRBJ1-4, with a tentative D call TRBD1 (5 bases). Germline V CDR1 and CDR2: SNHLY, FYNNEI. V was clipped by 6 bases and J by 8 bases, with 10 bases between them. CDR3 length: 12 amino acids. Written as DNA, the CDR3 is TGTGCCAGCAGGGCGTCAGGGGAAAAACTGTTTTTT. It translates to CASRASGEKLFF.

The chain couples TRBV2 to TRBJ2-3; 11 nucleotides match TRBD2. J lost 5 bases, V lost 6 bases, and 4 bases had no gene match. In germline, CDR1 is SNHLY, CDR2 FYNNEI. The CDR3 length is 14 residues. The DNA of the CDR3 is TGTGCCAGCAGCGCGACTAGCGGGGAAGATACGCAGTATTTT. Its protein product is CASSATSGEDTQYF.

The chain has TRBV29-1 and TRBJ1-1; a possible D gene is TRBD1 (5 bases). Trimming removed 3 bases from V and 1 base from J, with 9 bases in between. The V gene's germline CDR1 is SQVTM and CDR2 ANQGSEA. This CDR3 contains 13 residues. The CDR3 DNA sequence: TGCAGCGTTGACTCGAGGGGGAACACTGAAGCTTTCTTT. It is translated as CSVDSRGNTEAFF.

This clone showed up just once. This chain connects TRBV24-1 to TRBJ2-3, with TRBD2 as a possible D gene (6 bases). Trimming removed 1 base at V and 5 bases at J, with 15 bases between. CDR1 KGHDR and CDR2 SFDVKD come from the germline V gene. The CDR3 runs to 16 residues. CDR3 in amino acids: CATSDFGQGGVDTQYF. The CDR3 nucleotides read TGTGCCACCAGTGATTTCGGGCAGGGCGGGGTAGATACGCAGTATTTT.

This clone occurred once. The chain couples TRBV6-5 to TRBJ1-2; D might be TRBD1 (6 bases). CDR3 size: 16 residues. CDR1 is MNHEY and CDR2 is SVGAGI in the germline V gene. The V gene lost 2 bases and the J gene lost 4 bases, with 17 bases spanning the gap. As DNA, the CDR3 is TGTGCCAGCAGTTACGCGAAGGGGGTTTTCAGCTATGGCTACACCTTC. The encoded protein is CASSYAKGVFSYGYTF.

The chain recombines TRBV4-1 with TRBJ1-2; perhaps TRBD1 as D (5 bases). The CDR3 is 12 amino acids. The V gene's germline CDR1 is MGHRA and CDR2 YSYEKL. V was clipped by 3 bases and J by 8 bases, with 10 bases between them. In DNA form, the CDR3 reads TGCGCCAGCAGCCACGGGACCTGGGGCTACACCTTC. Translated: CASSHGTWGYTF.

The genes are TRBV20-1 and TRBJ1-1, with D uncertain. Trimming shortened V by 3 bases and J by 3 bases, and 14 bases separated the two germline ends. The CDR3 totals 14 residues. Germline CDR1 is DFQATT and CDR2 is SNEGSKA (reference sequence). CDR3 in amino acids: CSASIPKEDTEAFF. Written as DNA, the CDR3 is TGCAGTGCTAGTATCCCGAAAGAGGACACTGAAGCTTTCTTT.

The gene calls are TRBV10-3 and TRBJ1-2; D unclear. The germline V gene has CDR1 ENHRY and CDR2 SYGVKD. This CDR3 region has 12 residues. V lost 8 bases and J lost 4, with 11 bases in between. This chain's CDR3 is CAIYRATYGYTF. In DNA form, the CDR3 reads TGTGCCATCTATAGGGCTACCTATGGCTACACCTTC.

The genes are TRBV28 and TRBJ2-7, with D tentatively TRBD1 (6 bases). V was clipped by 6 bases and J by 5 bases, with 11 bases between them. Germline V gives CDR1 MDHEN, CDR2 SYDVKM. The CDR3 runs to 12 residues. The CDR3 spells CASSPPGDEQYF. The CDR3 region has the DNA TGTGCCAGCAGCCCCCCAGGGGACGAGCAGTACTTC.

This clone appeared a single time. The rearrangement joins TRBV25-1 to TRBJ1-2, with D possibly matching TRBD1 (5 bases). The CDR3 is 16 residues long. Per germline, CDR1 MGHDK and CDR2 SYGVNS. V was pared by 1 base and J by 2 bases, with 14 bases between. CDR3 residues: CASSEFGGKGNYGYTF. CDR3 sequence (DNA): TGTGCCAGCAGTGAATTCGGAGGCAAGGGGAACTATGGCTACACCTTC.

This chain links TRBV5-1 with TRBJ1-2; the D gene is possibly TRBD1 (6 bases). Trimming shortened V by 2 bases and J by 8 bases, and 10 bases separated the two germline ends. This CDR3 contains 12 residues. From germline, CDR1 is SGHRS and CDR2 YFSETQ. For the CDR3, the DNA is TGCGCCAGCAGCTTCACAGGGATCGGCTACACCTTC. Its translation: CASSFTGIGYTF.

The chain combines TRBV5-4 with TRBJ1-3; no firm D call. V lost 0 bases and J lost 4, with 11 bases in between. CDR1 is SGHNT, CDR2 YYREEE, per germline (reference sequence). This CDR3 contains 15 residues. In DNA, the CDR3 is TGTGCCAGCAGCTTGGATAGGGCCCGAGGAAACACCATATATTTT. This encodes CASSLDRARGNTIYF.

V gene TRBV5-1 combines with J gene TRBJ2-3; 7 bases match TRBD2. This CDR3 has 16 amino acids. Trimming cost V 0 bases and J 2 bases; bases outside gene matches: 6. CDR1 is SGHRS, CDR2 YFSETQ, per germline. The CDR3 DNA is TGCGCCAGCAGCTTGGGTCTAGCGGCCTACACAGATACGCAGTATTTT. It specifies CASSLGLAAYTDTQYF. Full variable domain (outside the CDR3, taken from reference TRBV5-1 and TRBJ2-3): KAGVTQTPRYLIKTRGQQVTLSCSPISGHRSVSWYQQTPGQGLQFLFEYFSETQRNKGNFPGRFSGRQFSNSRSEMNVSTLELGDSALYLCASSLGLAAYTDTQYFGPGTRLTVL.

The CDR3 here is CASSPGLGNTIYF. CDR3 sequence (DNA): TGTGCCAGCAGCCCAGGGCTGGGAAACACCATATATTTT. The genes are TRBV27 and TRBJ1-3; D is possibly TRBD1 (5 bases). The CDR3 spans 13 residues. Germline V gene data show CDR1 as MNHEY and CDR2 as SMNVEV (reference sequence). V was trimmed by 6 bases and J by 4 bases, leaving 10 bases between them.

The sample holds one count of this clone. V and J are TRBV5-4 and TRBJ2-5, with 9 bases lining up with TRBD2. From germline, CDR1 is SGHNT and CDR2 YYREEE (reference sequence). The length of the CDR3 is 13 residues. J lost 5 bases, V lost 4 bases, and 3 bases had no gene match. Written as DNA, the CDR3 is TGTGCCAGCAGCCCCAGCGGGGGGGAGACCCAGTACTTC. This translates into CASSPSGGETQYF.

This clone was counted only a few times. The gene calls are TRBV6-5 and TRBJ2-1, with D perhaps TRBD2 (5 bases). This CDR3 region has 13 residues. Per germline, CDR1 MNHEY and CDR2 SVGAGI. V lost 5 bases to trimming and J lost 7 bases, with 12 bases between them. The CDR3 region is CASSLLGGNEQFF. CDR3 nucleotides: TGTGCCAGCAGTCTACTAGGAGGAAATGAGCAGTTCTTC.